This T cell receptor beta chain was recovered during a study of graft-versus-host responses after intestinal transplantation. Study information: The recipients all started with anti-thymocyte globulin induction and then took tacrolimus and steroids for approximately 3 years.

Trimming cost V 8 bases and J 1 base, with 5 bases left between them. From germline, CDR1 is MDHEN and CDR2 SYDVKM. The CDR3 is 11 amino acids. This clone was observed a handful of times. Antigen unknown. The table came from immunoSEQ multiplex PCR; TCRdb's copy has only in-frame clones and leaves some out. The sample records more than 85,000 clones, around 93% being singletons. The chain has TRBV28 and TRBJ1-1; weak D call: TRBD1 (5 bases). Source: unstimulated CD8+ T cells sorted from spleen or lymph node cells, taken before intestinal transplant. This clonotype was sampled from a human donor who received an intestinal transplant. The CDR3: CASGGNTEAFF. For the CDR3, the DNA is TGTGCCAGCGGGGGGAACACTGAAGCTTTCTTT.